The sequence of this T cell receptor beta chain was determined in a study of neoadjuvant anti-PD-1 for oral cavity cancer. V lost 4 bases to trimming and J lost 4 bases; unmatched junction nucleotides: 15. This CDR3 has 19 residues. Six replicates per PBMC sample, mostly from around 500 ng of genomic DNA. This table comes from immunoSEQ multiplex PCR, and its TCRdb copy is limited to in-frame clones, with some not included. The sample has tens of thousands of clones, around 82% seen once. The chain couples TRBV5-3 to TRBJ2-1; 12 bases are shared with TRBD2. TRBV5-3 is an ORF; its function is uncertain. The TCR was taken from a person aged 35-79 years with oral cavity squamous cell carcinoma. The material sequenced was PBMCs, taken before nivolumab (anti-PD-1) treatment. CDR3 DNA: TGTGCCAGAAGCCCCGCGACTAGCGGGAGCGGGAGGAGATACAATGAGCAGTTCTTC. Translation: CARSPATSGSGRRYNEQFF.